A single sample is the source of the 24 T cell receptor beta chains below, sequenced in a study of T cells in women clearing cervical HPV infection. TCRdb keeps only in-frame clones here, not all; method: immunoSEQ multiplex PCR. The sample holds around 29,000 clones. Sample: blood buffy coat. Receptor source: a woman between 18 and 70 years old with a cervical HPV16 infection that either progressed to CIN3+ or cleared (not recorded which).

Details on this clone: The read is 3 residues too short to cover the CDR3 end, so that end is filled in from the germline J gene. This sequence joins TRBV30 and TRBJ2-6, with D maybe TRBD1 (6 bases). Trimming removed 0 bases at V and 0 bases at J, with 15 bases between. The CDR3 consists of 18 residues. The germline gives CDR1 GTSNPN, CDR2 SVGIG (reference sequence). The sequenced part of the CDR3 DNA is TGTGCCTGGAGTGTATTGCGGCAGGGGACCTCTGGGGCCAACGTC. As protein: CAWSVLRQGTSGANV. The CDR3, in full, reads CAWSVLRQGTSGANVLTF. The full variable domain, with the rest looked up from reference TRBV30 and TRBJ2-6, is SQTIHQWPATLVQPVGSPLSLECTVEGTSNPNLYWYRQAAGRGLQLLFYSVGIGQISSEVPQNLSASRPQDRQFILSSKKLLLSDSGFYLCAWSVLRQGTSGANVLTFGAGSRLTVL.

As concerns this clone: With the read ending 3 residues before the CDR3 end, the germline J gene is used to fill in that end. The V gene is TRBV30, the J gene TRBJ2-4; no clear D. V dropped 1 base and J dropped 7 bases, with 11 bases sitting between them. Germline V lookup: CDR1 GTSNPN, CDR2 SVGIG (reference sequence). This CDR3 spans 13 amino acids. CDR3 residues: CAWSAQEGNIQYF. The sequenced part of the CDR3 DNA is TGTGCCTGGAGTGCTCAGGAAGGGAACATT. The complete variable domain, with remaining parts taken from reference TRBV30 and TRBJ2-4, reads SQTIHQWPATLVQPVGSPLSLECTVEGTSNPNLYWYRQAAGRGLQLLFYSVGIGQISSEVPQNLSASRPQDRQFILSSKKLLLSDSGFYLCAWSAQEGNIQYFGAGTRLSVL.

As concerns this clone: The read stops 3 residues short of the end of the CDR3; the missing end is completed from the germline J gene. The chain has TRBV5-1 and TRBJ2-7; unclear D gene. The germline gives CDR1 SGHRS, CDR2 YFSETQ. Trimming took off 2 bases at V and 3 bases at J, with 12 bases between the two ends. This CDR3 contains 14 residues. This chain's CDR3 is CASSLTPDLYEQYF. CDR3 DNA (partial): TGCGCCAGCAGCTTAACTCCCGATCTCTACGAG.

The CDR3 DNA, read in part, is TGCAGTGCTAGTCAGTCTAACTATGGC. Protein: CSASQSNYG. The whole CDR3 sequence reads CSASQSNYGYTF. This chain connects TRBV20-1 to TRBJ1-2; D call uncertain. The read terminates 3 residues before the CDR3 end, so the remaining end is supplied by the germline J gene. V was shortened by 3 bases and J by 0 bases, with 5 bases between the two germline ends. The CDR3 consists of 12 residues. Germline values: CDR1 DFQATT, CDR2 SNEGSKA (reference sequence).

The chain's CDR3 is CASGTGQGSYGYTF. CDR3 DNA (partial): TGTGCTAGTGGTACAGGTCAAGGCTCCTATGGC. The chain combines TRBV12-5 with TRBJ1-2; D possibly corresponds to TRBD1 (5 bases). The read comes to an end 3 residues before the CDR3 does, leaving the germline J gene to fill in the end. V was shortened by 5 bases and J by 4 bases, with 14 bases between the two germline ends. This CDR3 contains 14 residues. The germline gives CDR1 LGHNT, CDR2 FRNRAP.

With regard to this clone: With the read ending 3 residues before the CDR3 end, the germline J gene is used to fill in that end. The chain recombines TRBV29-1 with TRBJ2-1, with a tentative D call TRBD1 (6 bases). CDR1 and CDR2 from the germline V gene are SQVTM and ANQGSEA. V gave up 7 bases and J gave up 7 bases, with 8 bases separating them. The CDR3 runs to 10 residues. The CDR3 bases that were read are TGCAGCGCACAGGGTAATGAG. Translation gives CSAQGNE. The CDR3 in full is CSAQGNEQFF.

Concerning this clone: The read terminates 3 residues before the CDR3 end, so the remaining end is supplied by the germline J gene. The chain joins TRBV29-1 to TRBJ1-2, with D maybe TRBD1 (6 bases). V was clipped by 4 bases and J by 6 bases, with 21 bases between them. This CDR3 comprises 15 residues. Germline V gives CDR1 SQVTM, CDR2 ANQGSEA. The CDR3 region is CSVGGGGGTKDGYTF. Incomplete CDR3 DNA: TGCAGCGTTGGCGGGGGAGGGGGGACTAAGGATGGC. Full variable domain (remainder filled in from reference TRBV29-1 and TRBJ1-2): SAVISQKPSRDICQRGTSLTIQCQVDSQVTMMFWYRQQPGQSLTLIATANQGSEATYESGFVIDKFPISRPNLTFSTLTVSNMSPEDSSIYLCSVGGGGGTKDGYTFGSGTRLTVV.

On this clone itself: The read is 3 residues too short to cover the CDR3 end, so that end is filled in from the germline J gene. J is TRBJ2-5 and V is TRBV5-1; 9 nucleotides match TRBD1. The CDR3 runs to 14 residues. Germline-derived CDR1 and CDR2 are SGHRS and YFSETQ. Unmatched junction bases numbered 10, after V lost 9 bases and J lost 4 bases. CDR3 sequence: CAIMTGGIPETQYF. The covered CDR3 bases are TGCGCCATCATGACAGGGGGAATACCAGAGACC.

This CDR3 reads CASSQEARGGTEAFF. The covered CDR3 bases are TGTGCCAGCAGCCAAGAAGCAAGGGGTGGCACTGAA. The chain links TRBV4-2 to TRBJ1-1; a weak D match, TRBD1 (5 bases). The read is 3 residues too short to cover the CDR3 end, so that end is filled in from the germline J gene. The length of the CDR3 is 15 residues. Germline lookup yields CDR1 LGHNA and CDR2 YNFKEQ. V lost 0 bases to trimming and J lost 4 bases, with 12 bases between them.

About this clone itself: Read sequence stops 3 residues before the CDR3 end, and the germline J gene provides the missing end. J is TRBJ1-1 and V is TRBV2, with a tentative D call TRBD1 (5 bases). This CDR3 spans 13 amino acids. CDR1 SNHLY and CDR2 FYNNEI come from the germline V gene. V was pared by 5 bases and J by 3 bases, with 10 bases between. This CDR3 reads CASSKDRDTEAFF. The sequenced part of the CDR3 DNA is TGTGCCAGCAGTAAAGACAGAGACACTGAA.

About this clone itself: The read halts 3 residues ahead of the CDR3 end, with the missing end drawn from the germline J gene. The V gene is TRBV20-1, the J gene TRBJ2-7, with TRBD2 matching over 9 bases. The CDR3 sequence is 13 residues long. The ends lost 5 bases at V and 1 base at J; junction bases unmatched: 3. From germline, CDR1 is DFQATT and CDR2 SNEGSKA (reference sequence). Here the CDR3 reads CSASTSGSYEQYF. The DNA read from the CDR3 is TGCAGTGCTTCGACTAGCGGTTCCTACGAG.

A remark on this clone: The observed sequence ends 3 residues before the CDR3 terminus, with the missing tail filled in from the germline J gene. The chain links TRBV7-8 to TRBJ2-7; no clear D gene. Trimming shortened V by 2 bases and J by 6 bases, and 14 bases separated the two germline ends. The germline gives CDR1 SGHVS, CDR2 FQNEAQ. This CDR3 region has 14 residues. CDR3 in amino acids: CASSLKRVSVEQYF. The sequenced part of the CDR3 DNA is TGTGCCAGCAGCTTAAAAAGGGTCTCCGTCGAG.

To note about this clone: The CDR3 end falls 3 residues outside the read, so it is completed with the germline J gene. V gene TRBV20-1 combines with J gene TRBJ2-2; possibly TRBD1 for D (6 bases). Trimming removed 5 bases at V and 1 base at J, with 8 bases between. This CDR3 contains 13 residues. Germline V gene data show CDR1 as DFQATT and CDR2 as SNEGSKA (reference sequence). The CDR3: CSAPTGNTGELFF. The sequenced part of the CDR3 DNA is TGCAGTGCTCCGACAGGGAACACCGGGGAG.

Notes on this clone: The CDR3 is cut off 3 residues early in the read; its end comes from the germline J gene. The V gene is TRBV18, the J gene TRBJ2-3, with 10 positions matching TRBD1. The J segment lost 2 bases and the V segment lost 0 bases, leaving 2 bases of the junction unmatched. Per germline, CDR1 KGHSH and CDR2 LQKENI. The CDR3 consists of 16 residues. CDR3 bases read: TGTGCCAGCTCACCACCGGGGACAGGGGTCACAGATACG. Its protein product is CASSPPGTGVTDT. The whole CDR3 is CASSPPGTGVTDTQYF.

CDR3 DNA (partial): TGTGCCAGTAGTATAGACAGGGGGCCCTACAATGAG. Amino acid sequence: CASSIDRGPYNE. The full CDR3 reads CASSIDRGPYNEQFF. The rearrangement links TRBV19 to TRBJ2-1, with 8 nucleotides matching TRBD1. The read terminates 3 residues before the CDR3 end, so the remaining end is supplied by the germline J gene. CDR1 LNHDA and CDR2 SQIVND come from the germline V gene (reference sequence). Germline trimming cut 0 bases from V and 2 bases from J; bases unmatched to any gene: 0. The CDR3 totals 15 residues. Drawing the rest from reference TRBV19 and TRBJ2-1, the complete variable domain is DGGITQSPKYLFRKEGQNVTLSCEQNLNHDAMYWYRQDPGQGLRLIYYSQIVNDFQKGDIAEGYSVSREKKESFPLTVTSAQKNPTAFYLCASSIDRGPYNEQFFGPGTRLTVL.

On this clone: The CDR3 is cut off 3 residues early in the read; its end comes from the germline J gene. This chain joins TRBV2 and TRBJ1-1; D gene uncertain. The CDR3 covers 13 residues. From germline, CDR1 is SNHLY and CDR2 FYNNEI. V was pared by 7 bases and J by 1 base, with 10 bases between. The CDR3 bases that were read are TGTGCCAGCACGCGGCCGGGGAACACTGAA. Its translation: CASTRPGNTE. The whole CDR3 protein reads CASTRPGNTEAFF. Complete variable domain (other parts from reference TRBV2 and TRBJ1-1): EPEVTQTPSHQVTQMGQEVILRCVPISNHLYFYWYRQILGQKVEFLVSFYNNEISEKSEIFDDQFSVERPDGSNFTLKIRSTKLEDSAMYFCASTRPGNTEAFFGQGTRLTVV.

As regards this clone: The read terminates 3 residues ahead of where the CDR3 ends, so the germline J gene completes it. The chain links TRBV30 to TRBJ2-1, with 9 nucleotides matching TRBD1. V was clipped by 3 bases and J by 2 bases; unmatched bases: 5. This CDR3 region has 15 residues. Germline-derived CDR1 and CDR2 are GTSNPN and SVGIG (reference sequence). The CDR3 here is CAWRTGGAPYNEQFF. Partial CDR3 DNA: TGTGCCTGGAGAACAGGGGGCGCGCCCTACAATGAG.

Worth noting for this clone: The read ends 3 residues before the CDR3 terminus; that terminus is restored from the germline J gene. V usage is TRBV18 and J usage is TRBJ2-7; TRBD2 matches 8 bases. The CDR3 has 15 residues. The ends lost 3 bases at V and 0 bases at J; junction bases unmatched: 4. Germline V gene lookup returns CDR1 KGHSH and CDR2 LQKENI. The CDR3 loop is CASSPSGDVSYEQYF. Incomplete CDR3 DNA: TGTGCCAGCTCACCTAGCGGGGACGTCTCCTACGAG.

With respect to this clone: The missing CDR3 end, 3 residues past where the read stops, is filled in from the germline J gene. V is TRBV19 and J is TRBJ1-2; D is possibly TRBD1 (5 bases). Germline CDR1 reads LNHDA; CDR2 reads SQIVND (reference sequence). This CDR3 is 17 amino acids long. The CDR3 loop is CASSIDLASGSVGDYTF. The CDR3 bases that were read are TGTGCCAGTAGTATAGATCTGGCTAGCGGGAGTGTAGGGGAC.

Comments on this clone: Read sequence stops 3 residues before the CDR3 end, and the germline J gene provides the missing end. The chain joins TRBV20-1 to TRBJ2-7; 9 bases are shared with TRBD2. Germline assignment: CDR1 DFQATT and CDR2 SNEGSKA (reference sequence). This CDR3 has 15 amino acids. V was clipped by 0 bases and J by 3 bases; unmatched bases: 6. The part of the CDR3 DNA that was read is TGCAGTGCTAGAGATCAAGCGGGAGGTCACTACGAG. It yields the protein CSARDQAGGHYE. The whole CDR3 region reads CSARDQAGGHYEQYF.

Comment on this clone: The read comes to an end 3 residues before the CDR3 does, leaving the germline J gene to fill in the end. V usage is TRBV18 and J usage is TRBJ2-2; 10 bases are a match to TRBD2. The CDR3 extends over 18 amino acids. CDR1 is KGHSH, CDR2 LQKENI, per germline. J gave up 0 bases and V 3 bases, and 7 bases lay outside the gene matches. The CDR3 here is CASSPWASGSTNTGELFF. The CDR3 bases that were read are TGTGCCAGCTCACCGTGGGCTAGCGGGAGTACGAACACCGGGGAG.

Comment on this clone: The CDR3 is cut off 3 residues early in the read; its end comes from the germline J gene. V and J are TRBV12-3 or TRBV12-4 and TRBJ2-7; 8 bases line up with TRBD2. Unmatched junction bases numbered 1, after V lost 2 bases and J lost 1 base. The CDR3 has 14 amino acids. The CDR3 loop reads CASSLLAGSYEQYF. CDR3 DNA, as far as it was read: TGTGCCAGCAGTTTACTAGCGGGTTCCTACGAG.

Concerning this clone itself: The CDR3 end lies 3 residues beyond the end of the read and is filled in from the germline J gene. The chain employs TRBV4-1 and TRBJ2-3; maybe TRBD2 (6 bases). Germline values: CDR1 MGHRA, CDR2 YSYEKL. The ends were cut back, 7 bases at V and 3 bases at J, with 20 bases in the middle. This CDR3 spans 16 amino acids. The covered CDR3 bases are TGCGCCAGCAATAAAGAAGGGACTCGTGGGACAGATACG. This translates into CASNKEGTRGTDT. The entire CDR3 protein reads CASNKEGTRGTDTQYF.

Turning to this clone: The CDR3 end falls 3 residues outside the read, so it is completed with the germline J gene. This rearrangement joins TRBV30 to TRBJ2-1, with D perhaps TRBD2 (5 bases). The length of the CDR3 is 15 residues. CDR1 GTSNPN and CDR2 SVGIG come from the germline V gene (reference sequence). The V gene lost 2 bases and the J gene lost 0 bases, with 11 bases spanning the gap. The CDR3 DNA, read in part, is TGTGCCTGGAGTCGGTCGGGGAGCTCCTACAATGAG. It codes for CAWSRSGSSYNE. The CDR3 in full is CAWSRSGSSYNEQFF.